The next 13 T cell receptor beta chains were all read from a single sample in a study of blood T cell repertoires in COVID-19. TCRdb's table, derived via immunoSEQ multiplex PCR, lists solely in-frame clones and lacks some. The sample lists fewer than 200,000 clones; approximately 80% were seen once. The sample taken for sequencing was peripheral blood. The source is an elderly woman with COVID-19, enrolled during active disease.

This clone is a singleton in its sample. This chain joins TRBV5-1 and TRBJ2-1; 10 bases are shared with TRBD2. Trimming cost V 4 bases and J 4 bases; bases outside gene matches: 5. CDR1 and CDR2 (germline): SGHRS, YFSETQ. The CDR3 sequence is 15 residues long. The CDR3 is CASSKNSGGYNEQFF. CDR3 nucleotide sequence: TGCGCCAGCAGCAAAAATAGCGGGGGGTACAATGAGCAGTTCTTC.

The rearrangement links TRBV9 to TRBJ2-3; D gene ambiguous. The CDR3 covers 13 residues. V shed 0 bases and J shed 6 bases, with 8 bases lying between them. Germline V gene sequence: CDR1 SGDLS, CDR2 YYNGEE. The CDR3 loop is CASSVGFGDTQYF. CDR3 DNA: TGTGCCAGCAGCGTAGGGTTCGGGGATACGCAGTATTTT.

The J gene is TRBJ2-2, the V gene TRBV19; maybe TRBD1 (6 bases). Trimming stripped 8 bases from V and 9 bases from J, with 13 bases between. CDR1 and CDR2 from the germline V gene are LNHDA and SQIVND (reference sequence). The CDR3 totals 12 residues. CDR3 sequence: CASRAGARELFF. Written as DNA, the CDR3 is TGTGCCAGTCGGGCAGGGGCCCGGGAGCTGTTTTTT.

V gene TRBV21-1 combines with J gene TRBJ2-1; whether TRBD1, the table's D call, matches the DNA was not checked. TRBV21-1 is noted as a pseudogene. The CDR3 runs 15 residues. DNA of the CDR3: TGTGCCAGCACAGTCGTCAGGGGGCAGTACAATGAGCAGTTCTTC. The encoded protein is CASTVVRGQYNEQFF.

Here the CDR3 reads CSVVQGADTQYF. CDR3 coding DNA: TGCAGCGTTGTCCAGGGTGCAGATACGCAGTATTTT. The gene calls are TRBV29-1 and TRBJ2-3; weak D call: TRBD1 (5 bases). The V gene's germline CDR1 is SQVTM and CDR2 ANQGSEA. The CDR3 runs to 12 residues. V was clipped by 4 bases and J by 4 bases, with 9 bases between them.

This rearrangement joins TRBV5-1 to TRBJ1-4; D uncertain. Trimming left V 2 bases short and J 8 bases short, with 10 bases between. The CDR3 covers 13 residues. CDR1 and CDR2 from the germline V gene are SGHRS and YFSETQ. The CDR3 region has the DNA TGCGCCAGCAGCTTTGAGGCAGCCGAAAAACTGTTTTTT. Residues: CASSFEAAEKLFF.

The J gene is TRBJ1-2, the V gene TRBV5-4; the match to TRBD1 covers 8 bases. V lost 4 bases, J lost 7 bases, and 9 bases stayed unmatched. The CDR3 runs to 14 residues. Looked up from germline, CDR1 is SGHNT and CDR2 is YYREEE (reference sequence). The CDR3 sequence: CASSLDRGIGGYTF. CDR3 bases: TGTGCCAGCAGCCTTGACAGGGGTATTGGTGGCTACACCTTC. Looking up the rest from reference TRBV5-4 and TRBJ1-2 gives the full variable domain: ETGVTQSPTHLIKTRGQQVTLRCSSQSGHNTVSWYQQALGQGPQFIFQYYREEENGRGNFPPRFSGLQFPNYSSELNVNALELDDSALYLCASSLDRGIGGYTFGSGTRLTVV.

The chain combines TRBV19 with TRBJ2-3; possible D gene TRBD2, 5 bases. The CDR3 contains 15 residues. V gave up 8 bases and J gave up 4 bases, with 19 bases separating them. In germline, CDR1 is LNHDA, CDR2 SQIVND (reference sequence). The CDR3 DNA follows: TGTGCCAGTGGTCCTGGCGGGCTAGCAGCAGATACGCAGTATTTT. The encoded protein is CASGPGGLAADTQYF.

The V call is TRBV28, the J call TRBJ1-4, with a weak D call TRBD1 (5 bases). Germline lookup yields CDR1 MDHEN and CDR2 SYDVKM. The CDR3 totals 13 residues. V was cut by 5 bases and J by 8 bases, with 12 bases left in between. The CDR3 region has the DNA TGTGCCAGCAGTACCCGGAGGGGCGAAAAACTGTTTTTT. Translation: CASSTRRGEKLFF.

The rearrangement joins TRBV19 to TRBJ1-2; 7 positions agree with TRBD1. CDR1 and CDR2 from the germline V gene are LNHDA and SQIVND (reference sequence). This CDR3 contains 16 residues. V gave up 5 bases and J gave up 4 bases; unmatched junction bases: 13. The CDR3 DNA reads TGTGCCAGTAGTCCGGGACAGCCCCTCTCTTCCTATGGCTACACCTTC. As protein: CASSPGQPLSSYGYTF.

This clone appeared a single time. This chain joins TRBV9 and TRBJ2-3; the D gene is possibly TRBD2 (6 bases). Trimming stripped 0 bases from V and 0 bases from J, with 8 bases between. CDR1 is SGDLS and CDR2 is YYNGEE in the germline V gene. CDR3 length equals 15 residues. CDR3 sequence: CASSVGRGSTDTQYF. Written as DNA, the CDR3 is TGTGCCAGCAGCGTAGGGCGGGGCAGCACAGATACGCAGTATTTT.

This clone came up once. The chain uses TRBV14 and TRBJ2-7; weak D call: TRBD1 (6 bases). Trimming left V 8 bases short and J 3 bases short, with 14 bases between. Germline CDR1 is SGHDN and CDR2 is FVKESK. The CDR3 is 13 amino acids. CDR3 DNA sequence: TGTGCCAGCGGCCGCCCAGGGGTCTACGAGCAGTACTTC. Translation gives CASGRPGVYEQYF.

V usage is TRBV7-2 and J usage is TRBJ2-1, with TRBD2 as a possible D gene (6 bases). Germline loops: CDR1 SGHTA, CDR2 FQGNSA. CDR3 length: 15 residues. V shed 5 bases and J shed 2 bases, with 13 bases lying between them. The CDR3 coding sequence is TGTGCCAGCAGCGTTGGTTGGGGGGCCTACAATGAGCAGTTCTTC. As protein: CASSVGWGAYNEQFF.